This T cell receptor beta chain originates from a study of cytomegalovirus exposure and HLA in healthy donors (dated by TCRdb to about 2017). As for the study more broadly: An earlier analysis of several hundred of the donors reported about 250 Gb of sequence data and about 100 million unique TCR beta sequences from approximately 180 million T cells. In a later analysis, previously published TCR beta repertoires from some 640 donors were re-analyzed and high-resolution HLA genotyping was added so that TCR occurrence patterns could be studied. Roughly five DR-DQ haplotypes were handled as single units for association and clustering, since linkage in the cohort was strong. Rather than using new phenotypic data, the later analysis identified candidate immune exposures from TCR beta sequences and from how often those sequences occurred across donors. Alongside the repertoire data, information on donor age, sex, ethnicity and CMV serostatus was compiled. The study was designed to test whether signatures of past pathogen exposure could be identified by cataloging public T cell receptors. All discovery cohort repertoires had been generated on a single sequencing platform. An earlier analysis of a few hundred of the donors applied high-throughput TCR beta sequencing to assess whether each TCR beta V gene segment acted as functional or pseudogenic. High-throughput TCR immunosequencing, statistical association of individual TCRs with disease status, and machine learning were combined to predict cytomegalovirus infection status. The T cell repertoires of several hundred subjects were profiled by immunosequencing and related to cytomegalovirus serostatus. Genome-wide SNP genotypes for about three fifths of the roughly 670 donors were used in a later genetic analysis, which treated that subset as a discovery cohort. Of the roughly 410 genotyped donors, more than 75% were placed in the genetic ancestry cluster associated with self-reported Caucasian donors. The number of typed donors differed by locus: about 620-640 for A, B, C, DRB1 and DQB1; about 520 for DQA1; 600 to 610 for DPA1; and approximately 450 for DPB1. Among roughly 400 genotyped donors of the cohort, an average of approximately 200,000 unique TCR beta nucleotide sequences was sequenced per donor, of which approximately 18% were non-productive. Besides the first cohort of 550 to 750 subjects, a separate validation cohort made up of 120 different subjects was used. HLA typing included class I and class II loci at four-digit resolution. Approximately 300 gigabases of sequencing data and approximately 91 million unique TCR sequences made up an early release that covered over 550 HLA-typed donors. General findings and caveats noted by the study authors: This cohort had only TCR beta chains sequenced, and the lack of alpha or paired-chain data limited which features could be detected. According to a later genetic analysis, donors in an Asian-associated ancestry cluster had fewer N-insertions in productive TCRs than the approximately 650-donor mean. Because counts were too low, some 16 rarely observed V segments, including chromosome 9 orphons, were excluded from the earlier analysis of some 590 of the donors. Because some donors lacked HLA typing at each locus, the association tests relied only on the typed subset. According to a later analysis, most CMV-associated TCR beta chains appeared to be HLA-restricted, and the HLA associations seemed to be driven largely by CMV exposure. Roughly uniform sequencing depth across donors was assumed in presence/absence analyses, although this assumption may not hold. In a later analysis, TCR association rates were found to vary across HLA loci, with the most associated TCRs seen for DRB1 alleles and the fewest for HLA-C alleles. V-gene and J-gene trimming of TCR beta chains was associated with a missense DCLRE1C variant in a later genetic analysis, and the association was replicated in an independent cohort. A group of highly shared sequence variants was considered likely to be a technical artifact of the sequencing pipeline. It was suggested by the authors that the approach could potentially be generalized to other disease states and immunological phenotypes. Correlated functional status among segregating V segments might be attributable to linkage disequilibrium, but an unknown experimental factor could not be ruled out. A later analysis found that HLA-associated TCR beta chains were more clonally expanded and had lower generation probabilities than equally common non-associated chains. Cytomegalovirus status was reported to be diagnosed by the classifier with high specificity and sensitivity in both the original and validation cohorts. Some IMGT-functional V segments, including TRBV6-2 and TRBV6-3, could not be distinguished by the 87-base-pair reads and were therefore excluded. In an earlier analysis of more than 450 of the donors, most TCR beta V segments were observed in productive rearrangements about 87% or about 30% of the time, broadly matching IMGT annotations. While some public TCRs were present in many individuals, most TCR sequences turned up only very rarely across donors. CMV serostatus was the only immune exposure information available for the cohort. Several of the top co-occurrence clusters appeared to be linked to parvovirus B19, influenza, CMV and Epstein-Barr virus, according to a later analysis. A further reported finding was that TCR beta sequences accurately predicted the HLA-A and HLA-B alleles for most subjects in the first cohort. In a later analysis, about 16,000 TCR beta sequences were associated with specific HLA alleles at a false discovery rate of 0.05. When HLA alleles, especially DR and DQ, strongly co-occurred, attributing TCR associations to individual alleles was difficult. A total of about 180 TCR beta chains were listed by the study as associated with cytomegalovirus. In vitro tests confirmed that a few of the cytomegalovirus-associated TCR beta chains recognize cytomegalovirus antigens.

Cut back by 1 base and 12 bases, the V and J ends lie 22 bases apart. Per the germline V gene (reference sequence), GTSNPN is the CDR1 and SVGIG is the CDR2. Counted from cysteine to phenylalanine, this CDR3 has 15 amino acids. Only the CDR3 portion is preserved as DNA: 45 bases, with reading frame beginning at the first base. The method was the immunoSEQ multiplex PCR assay. For the multiplex PCR, a mixture combining 60 forward primers for TCR Vbeta segments and 13 reverse primers for TCR Jbeta segments was used. A multiplex PCR assay on genomic DNA amplified the CDR3 region of rearranged TCR beta genes. The Illumina HiSeq System was used to sequence the amplified TCR beta libraries as 87-base-pair reads. The paper's data handling went like this. Across the 600 to 700 repertoires, a later analysis counted around 80 million unique TCR beta chains, roughly 11 million of which were shared by at least two donors. Raw reads were error-corrected and collapsed into unique sequences with a nearest-neighbor algorithm that merged closely related sequences to remove PCR and sequencing errors. Alignment of CDR3 sequences to IMGT reference sequences was used to assign V, D and J gene segments. For a sequence to be retained, at least a six-nucleotide match to both a V gene segment and a J gene segment was required. A rearrangement was called productive if the CDR3 had no stop codons and remained in frame with V and J, and every other rearrangement was called non-productive. CDR3 was defined by IMGT convention, running from the second conserved V-encoded cysteine to the conserved J-encoded phenylalanine. The earlier analysis of some 600 of the donors excluded sequences that lacked an unambiguous match to a single V gene segment. In an earlier analysis of roughly 500 of the donors, V segments were called functional above 56.7% productive rearrangements and were called segregating when the between-donor standard deviation exceeded 5%. A statistical classification framework was developed to diagnose cytomegalovirus status using the catalog of TCR beta chain sequences. V and J gene assignment, in a later analysis, came from comparing TCR nucleotide sequences with IMGT/GENE-DB human TR gene sequences. The TCRdist pipeline was used in a later analysis to assign CDR3 sequences and most-parsimonious VDJ recombination scenarios. In a later analysis, each TCR beta chain was defined by its CDR3 amino acid sequence together with its V-gene family, and reads without a unique V-gene family were excluded. As a way to deal with suspected cross-contamination and a sequencing artifact, a later analysis dropped 450 to 600 nucleotide sequences that were highly shared and had low generation probability. In a later analysis, a clonal expansion index was calculated for each public chain from normalized within-repertoire ranks of inferred template counts. A later analysis computed generation probabilities with a VDJ recombination model fitted to out-of-frame rearrangements, and checked the results against IGoR. Hypergeometric tests were used in a later analysis to score TCR-TCR, TCR-HLA and TCR-CMV co-occurrence, with a repertoire-size bias correction applied to the TCR pairs. To estimate false discovery rates, a later analysis permuted the HLA or CMV assignments 20 times. In a later analysis, co-occurring TCRs were grouped with DBSCAN, and TCRdist sequence similarity was added when clustering was performed within HLA-allele-positive subsets. Co-occurrence clustering excluded repertoires with fewer than 30,000 or more than 120,000 public chains, plus five with anomalous nucleotide sharing. In TCRdb, the immuneACCESS table is reduced to in-frame sequences with V and J assigned. These tables do not hold every clone; where another copy was compared, an unresolved V gene accounts for under half, and the others remain unexplained. The DNA was the basis for D and trimming; V, J and clone size are from that table. Counted in this sample were about 160,000 clones; approximately 78% of them appeared once. The ten top clones hold 0.96% of the sample.

As concerns this clone: Its binding antigen is unknown. No much larger clone is present one base from it, and per-base qualities are unavailable.

The cohort comprised fewer than 750 healthy bone marrow donors. At the time of sampling, all cohort members were nominally healthy, though unrecorded immune exposures were likely present. The donor tested CMV seropositive, placing the donor among the roughly 300 seropositive members of the cohort. A peripheral blood sample was collected from each donor, and TCR beta sequencing was performed on peripheral blood mononuclear cells. Genomic DNA was extracted from the blood cell samples with the Qiagen DNeasy Blood Extraction Kit. Sequences were obtained from PBMCs. The V gene is TRBV30 and the J gene is TRBJ2-4, and TRBD1 may be the D gene, going by 6 matching bases. The source is a girl aged 2 to 9 in good health and CMV-seropositive. The sequence in DNA is TGTGCCTGGAGTGCTGAGATCCTGGACAGTGGGACTCAGTACTTC. This codes for CAWSAEILDSGTQYF.